One sample yielded the 2 T cell receptor beta chains listed below, sequenced in a study of response to subunit inactivated influenza vaccine (dated by TCRdb to about 2018). Libraries were constructed by RT-PCR. This sample was sequenced with an Illumina HiSeq 2500. In TCRdb, the public reads were trimmed at Q25 with fastp and aligned with MiXCR, with productive beta chains retained. Rows with a matching CDR3 protein are joined into one entry that keeps the most common DNA and genes. This sample is represented by about 540,000 distinct CDR3 sequences; under 30% of them were singletons. The top ten clonotypes cover roughly 2.8% of the sample. The same specimen was also included in a second study, on T cells expressing NK-cell markers. According to the second study: The TCR beta cDNA libraries were made using 5'RACE template switching, a step that added both a universal primer site and unique molecular identifiers.

The sequenced sample was CD4+ T cells sorted from PBMCs, obtained 12 days after vaccination. The receptors come from a man aged 50-59 years who received an inactivated influenza vaccine. Donor details come from another sample of the same person, matched by shared clones.

The rearrangement uses TRBV6-2 or TRBV6-3 and TRBJ2-5; D may match TRBD1 or TRBD2 (5 bases each). CDR1 and CDR2 (germline): MNHEY, SVGEGT. The CDR3 sequence is 13 residues long. Trimming shortened V by 8 bases and J by 1 base, and 11 bases separated the two germline ends. CDR3 in DNA: TGTGCCAGCGAACGGGGCGGCCAAGAGACCCAGTACTTC. It translates to CASERGGQETQYF.

The chain combines TRBV29-1 with TRBJ2-3; tentatively, D is TRBD1 (6 bases). Germline CDR1 SQVTM, CDR2 ANQGSEA. Trimming left V 6 bases short and J 0 bases short, with 13 bases between. The CDR3 runs 14 residues. The CDR3 DNA sequence: TGCAGCGTGGGGGCCGGGATTAGCACAGATACGCAGTATTTT. Amino acids: CSVGAGISTDTQYF.